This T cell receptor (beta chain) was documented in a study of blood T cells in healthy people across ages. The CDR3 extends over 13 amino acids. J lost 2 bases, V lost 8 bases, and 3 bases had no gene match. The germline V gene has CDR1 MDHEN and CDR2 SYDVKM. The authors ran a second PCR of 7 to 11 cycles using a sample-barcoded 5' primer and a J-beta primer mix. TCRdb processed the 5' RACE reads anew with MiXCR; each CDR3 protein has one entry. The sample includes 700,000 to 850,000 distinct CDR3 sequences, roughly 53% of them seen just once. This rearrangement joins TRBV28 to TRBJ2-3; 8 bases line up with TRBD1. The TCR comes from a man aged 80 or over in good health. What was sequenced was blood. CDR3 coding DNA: TGTGCCAGCCGGGACAGGACCACAGATACGCAGTATTTT. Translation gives CASRDRTTDTQYF.